This entry concerns a single TCR beta chain. Its antigen is still unknown. Both 60 Vbeta primers and 13 Jbeta primers went into the PCR. The table came from immunoSEQ multiplex PCR; TCRdb's copy has only in-frame clones and leaves some out. In the table there are 130,000 to 150,000 clones, just under 80% of which are singletons. The entry originates in a study of cytomegalovirus exposure and HLA in healthy donors. Germline V gene data show CDR1 as LGHNA and CDR2 as YNFKEQ. The CDR3 runs to 17 residues. V lost 3 bases and J lost 5; bases outside the gene matches: 14. General study points: TCR beta chain V- and J-gene trimming was linked, in a later analysis, to a missense variant in DCLRE1C. A later analysis linked about 17,000 TCR beta sequences to HLA alleles at 0.05 false discovery rate. Accurate predictions that matched the HLA-A and HLA-B alleles of most subjects were reportedly made from TCR beta sequences.

The sequence was collected from a young man in good health and CMV-seronegative. The sample comprised PBMCs. The J gene is TRBJ1-2, the V gene TRBV4-2; 8 bases align to TRBD1. The chain's CDR3 is CASSHFDGTGSWYGYTF. The CDR3 DNA sequence: TGTGCCAGCAGCCATTTCGACGGGACAGGTAGCTGGTATGGCTACACCTTC.